The 29 T cell receptor beta chains below were found in one sample sequenced in a study of blood T cells in healthy people across ages (dated by TCRdb to between 2015 and 2017). The library was prepared using 5' RACE. The instrument given in TCRdb is Illumina HiSeq 2500. A second roughly 6 to 11 cycle PCR used a sample-barcoded 5' primer and a J-beta primer mix. TCRdb trimmed the raw reads at Q25, called clones with MiXCR and kept productive beta chains. Rows are combined by CDR3 protein, so each entry shows the most common genes and DNA. The sample contains over 1,300,000 distinct CDR3 sequences, approximately 60% of them found a single time. The top ten clonotypes cover more than 6% of the sample. Sequencing used blood. These receptors all come from a man aged 18 to 29 in good health.

The chain couples TRBV5-1 to TRBJ2-7; D gene unclear. The CDR3 runs to 13 residues. Germline V gene data show CDR1 as SGHRS and CDR2 as YFSETQ. Trimming stripped 5 bases from V and 1 base from J, with 10 bases between. The CDR3 here is CASRSGTSYEQYF. CDR3 DNA: TGCGCCAGCAGATCCGGTACATCCTACGAGCAGTACTTC.

The gene calls are TRBV29-1 and TRBJ2-4; D unclear. Trimming took 3 bases from V and 15 from J, leaving 12 bases between them. Looked up from germline, CDR1 is SQVTM and CDR2 is ANQGSEA. The CDR3 extends over 10 amino acids. The chain's CDR3 is CSVEGTERYF. The CDR3 nucleotides read TGCAGCGTTGAGGGTACGGAGCGGTACTTC.

The V gene is TRBV11-3, the J gene TRBJ1-5, with 10 bases matching TRBD1. The germline V gene encodes CDR1 SGHNT and CDR2 YENEEA. CDR3 length equals 18 residues. The ends lost 5 bases at V and 7 bases at J; junction bases unmatched: 17. The CDR3 spells CASSTRRQGASRGQPQHF. The CDR3 bases are TGTGCCAGCAGCACACGAAGACAGGGGGCGTCAAGGGGACAGCCCCAGCATTTT. The whole variable domain, filled in from reference TRBV11-3 and TRBJ1-5, reads EAGVVQSPRYKIIEKKQPVAFWCNPISGHNTLYWYLQNLGQGPELLIRYENEEAVDDSQLPKDRFSAERLKGVDSTLKIQPAELGDSAVYLCASSTRRQGASRGQPQHFGDGTRLSIL.

This rearrangement joins TRBV5-6 to TRBJ2-7; D remains ambiguous. The V gene lost 0 bases and the J gene lost 1 base, with 11 bases spanning the gap. The CDR3 has 15 amino acids. Germline CDR1 reads SGHDT; CDR2 reads YYEEEE. CDR3 sequence: CASSLEAKDSYEQYF. DNA for the CDR3: TGTGCCAGCAGCTTGGAAGCTAAAGATTCCTACGAGCAGTACTTC.

The chain combines TRBV7-9 with TRBJ1-2; D not resolved. This CDR3 is 16 amino acids long. V was cut by 4 bases and J by 4 bases, with 19 bases left in between. CDR1 is SEHNR and CDR2 is FQNEAQ in the germline V gene (reference sequence). CDR3 DNA: TGTGCCAGCAGCTCCTCTAGACTGGAGGGCTTCTATGGCTACACCTTC. As protein: CASSSSRLEGFYGYTF.

This clonotype was seen only a few times. The genes are TRBV20-1 and TRBJ2-3; D remains unclear. The CDR3 is 14 residues long. V dropped 0 bases and J dropped 2 bases, with 9 bases sitting between them. Germline V gene data show CDR1 as DFQATT and CDR2 as SNEGSKA (reference sequence). CDR3 amino acids: CSAREGFITDTQYF. CDR3 bases: TGCAGTGCTAGAGAAGGTTTCATCACAGATACGCAGTATTTT.

V and J are TRBV3-1 and TRBJ1-4, with no clear D. The CDR3 runs to 14 residues. In germline, CDR1 is LGHDT, CDR2 YNNKEL (reference sequence). The V and J ends lost 1 base and 4 bases respectively, with 7 bases between them. This CDR3 is CASSQGGLNEKLFF. CDR3 DNA sequence: TGTGCCAGCAGCCAAGGCGGACTTAATGAAAAACTGTTTTTT.

The chain couples TRBV20-1 to TRBJ2-3, with D possibly TRBD2 on 6 matching bases. The CDR3 has 15 amino acids. V lost 6 bases to trimming and J lost 1 base, with 17 bases between them. CDR1 and CDR2 from the germline V gene are DFQATT and SNEGSKA (reference sequence). As DNA, the CDR3 is TGCAGTGCAGCGAGTACGCCTAGCGGCACAGATACGCAGTATTTT. This gives the protein CSAASTPSGTDTQYF.

This clonotype was recorded a few times. This chain uses TRBV5-1 with TRBJ2-7; unclear D gene. V was shortened by 2 bases and J by 6 bases, with 12 bases between the two germline ends. The germline gives CDR1 SGHRS, CDR2 YFSETQ. This CDR3 is 13 amino acids long. CDR3 nucleotide sequence: TGCGCCAGCAGCTTCCGGACGTCTGGCGAGCAGTACTTC. Translated: CASSFRTSGEQYF.

In its sample, this clonotype was seen once. The chain recombines TRBV7-2 with TRBJ2-5; possibly TRBD1 for D (6 bases). Per the germline V gene, CDR1 is SGHTA and CDR2 is FQGNSA. The CDR3 sequence is 16 residues long. Trimming took 5 bases from V and 2 from J, leaving 18 bases between them. CDR3: CASSPRRWGTQETQYF. In DNA form, the CDR3 reads TGTGCCAGCAGCCCTAGAAGATGGGGGACACAAGAGACCCAGTACTTC.

In its sample, this clonotype was seen a few times. The CDR3 DNA is TGCAGTGCTAGGTTCGCGGGACTTACCTACGAGCAGTACTTC. This gives the protein CSARFAGLTYEQYF. The genes are TRBV20-1 and TRBJ2-7, with TRBD2 as a possible D gene (6 bases). V was pared by 3 bases and J by 2 bases, with 14 bases between. The germline V gene encodes CDR1 DFQATT and CDR2 SNEGSKA (reference sequence). The CDR3 has 14 amino acids.

The rearrangement links TRBV25-1 to TRBJ2-4; tentatively, D is TRBD2 (6 bases). Near its end, the DNA agrees better with TRBJ2-7, so the J call may be wrong. This CDR3 region has 14 residues. The germline V gene encodes CDR1 MGHDK and CDR2 SYGVNS. This chain's CDR3 is CASSWDFPRDEQYF. CDR3 sequence (DNA): TGTGCCAGCAGCTGGGACTTTCCCAGGGACGAGCAGTACTTC.

This chain links TRBV20-1 with TRBJ2-3, with a possible D match to TRBD2 (5 bases). Germline CDR1 is DFQATT and CDR2 is SNEGSKA (reference sequence). This CDR3 spans 15 amino acids. The germline V and J ends were trimmed by 5 bases and 4 bases, with 19 bases remaining between them. CDR3 loop: CSALPPTGSADTQYF. CDR3 sequence (DNA): TGCAGTGCTTTACCCCCAACGGGGAGCGCAGATACGCAGTATTTT.

The chain uses TRBV4-1 and TRBJ1-5, with a weak D call TRBD1 (6 bases). The V and J ends lost 0 bases and 6 bases respectively, with 15 bases between them. Germline V gene lookup returns CDR1 MGHRA and CDR2 YSYEKL. The CDR3 has 16 amino acids. The chain's CDR3 is CASSQDRTGRVQPQHF. The CDR3 DNA reads TGCGCCAGCAGCCAAGATCGAACAGGGAGGGTTCAGCCCCAGCATTTT.

The genes are TRBV9 and TRBJ1-5; D not certain. From germline, CDR1 is SGDLS and CDR2 YYNGEE. V lost 0 bases, J lost 4 bases, and 14 bases lay in between. The CDR3 has 16 residues. CDR3 in amino acids: CASSVGPRLWNQPQHF. CDR3 nucleotides: TGTGCCAGCAGCGTAGGCCCGCGCCTATGGAATCAGCCCCAGCATTTT.

J is TRBJ1-2 and V is TRBV4-1; perhaps TRBD1 as D (5 bases). The CDR3 spans 13 residues. Germline V CDR1 and CDR2: MGHRA, YSYEKL. Trimming stripped 3 bases from V and 4 bases from J, with 9 bases between. The CDR3 spells CASSQDKSYGYTF. The CDR3 DNA follows: TGCGCCAGCAGCCAGGACAAATCCTATGGCTACACCTTC.

This clonotype has just a few counts. The V and J genes are TRBV20-1 and TRBJ2-7; no firm D call. The CDR3 consists of 15 residues. The V end lost 0 bases, the J end lost 0 bases, and 12 bases lay between the germline ends. CDR1 and CDR2 (germline): DFQATT, SNEGSKA (reference sequence). The CDR3 DNA follows: TGCAGTGCTAGAGATCCAGAAGTCGGCTCCTACGAGCAGTACTTC. Its protein is CSARDPEVGSYEQYF.

The CDR3 reads CASSQTAGVENIQYF. CDR3 in DNA: TGCGCCAGCAGCCAGACCGCGGGGGTCGAAAACATTCAGTACTTC. The J gene is TRBJ2-4, the V gene TRBV4-1, with TRBD2 matching over 7 bases. Germline values: CDR1 MGHRA, CDR2 YSYEKL. CDR3 size: 15 residues. Unmatched junction bases numbered 7, after V lost 3 bases and J lost 5 bases.

The chain employs TRBV3-1 and TRBJ1-1; D unclear. CDR3 length: 13 amino acids. With 10 bases removed from V and 0 bases from J, the gap between germline ends came to 12 bases. The germline V gene encodes CDR1 LGHDT and CDR2 YNNKEL (reference sequence). CDR3 amino acids: CANPQSMNTEAFF. In DNA form, the CDR3 reads TGTGCCAACCCGCAGAGTATGAACACTGAAGCTTTCTTT. The whole variable domain, remainder taken from reference TRBV3-1 and TRBJ1-1, is DTAVSQTPKYLVTQMGNDKSIKCEQNLGHDTMYWYKQDSKKFLKIMFSYNNKELIINETVPNRFSPKSPDKAHLNLHINSLELGDSAVYFCANPQSMNTEAFFGQGTRLTVV.

The chain joins TRBV27 to TRBJ2-7; no definite D call. This CDR3 has 15 residues. The V gene's germline CDR1 is MNHEY and CDR2 SMNVEV (reference sequence). V lost 1 base and J lost 2, with 12 bases in between. As DNA, the CDR3 is TGTGCCAGCAGTTTATATTCAGAGACTCCCTACGAGCAGTACTTC. Its translation is CASSLYSETPYEQYF.

This clonotype has more than one count but fewer than ten. The chain links TRBV28 to TRBJ2-1, with 8 nucleotides matching TRBD1. V lost 5 bases, J lost 6 bases, and 6 bases stayed unmatched. CDR3 length equals 14 residues. Germline lookup yields CDR1 MDHEN and CDR2 SYDVKM. CDR3 residues: CASSPQGARNEQFF. The CDR3 bases are TGTGCCAGCAGTCCCCAGGGGGCTCGCAATGAGCAGTTCTTC.

This chain links TRBV6-1 with TRBJ1-1; TRBD1 might be the D (5 bases). The V gene's germline CDR1 is MNHNS and CDR2 SASEGT. The CDR3 length is 15 residues. V shed 1 base and J shed 5 bases, with 14 bases lying between them. The CDR3 coding sequence is TGTGCCAGCAGTGAAGAGGAGGGAAAGGGGACTGAAGCTTTCTTT. Translating it yields CASSEEEGKGTEAFF.

This clonotype appeared a single time. An end of the junction does not agree with germline; a read error may underlie this. This rearrangement joins TRBV7-9 to TRBJ2-1; TRBD2 is a possible D gene (5 bases). From germline, CDR1 is SEHNR and CDR2 FQNEAQ (reference sequence). This CDR3 region has 15 residues. The CDR3 coding sequence is TGTGCCAGCAGCCTAGCTCTCGGAATCATGAATGAGCAGTTCTTC. Translated: CASSLALGIMNEQFF.

This clonotype was observed a few times. This chain joins TRBV28 and TRBJ2-5; D might be TRBD1 (6 bases). CDR1 is MDHEN, CDR2 SYDVKM, per germline. The germline V and J ends were trimmed by 4 bases and 8 bases, with 17 bases remaining between them. The CDR3 is 14 residues long. CDR3 sequence: CASSYDRRPLTQYF. Here the CDR3 DNA reads TGTGCCAGCAGTTACGACAGGAGACCCTTAACCCAGTACTTC.

This clonotype appeared once. The chain employs TRBV5-1 and TRBJ2-1, with a weak D call TRBD1 (6 bases). CDR3 length: 15 amino acids. V was pared by 0 bases and J by 6 bases, with 13 bases between. Germline V gene lookup returns CDR1 SGHRS and CDR2 YFSETQ. The CDR3 nucleotides are TGCGCCAGCAGCTTGGAGGGGGTACTTTTCAATGAGCAGTTCTTC. Translation gives CASSLEGVLFNEQFF.

The chain uses TRBV25-1 and TRBJ2-7, with D tentatively TRBD1 (6 bases). Trimming took 0 bases from V and 0 from J, leaving 12 bases between them. CDR1 and CDR2 (germline): MGHDK, SYGVNS. This CDR3 comprises 16 residues. This CDR3 is CASSEYGQCSSYEQYF. The CDR3, as DNA: TGTGCCAGCAGTGAATACGGACAGTGCAGCTCCTACGAGCAGTACTTC.

The chain couples TRBV2 to TRBJ1-5; possible D gene TRBD1, 6 bases. Germline CDR1 reads SNHLY; CDR2 reads FYNNEI. V was shortened by 5 bases and J by 0 bases, with 11 bases between the two germline ends. This CDR3 has 15 residues. The CDR3: CASSIRGGSNQPQHF. Written as DNA, the CDR3 is TGTGCCAGCAGTATCAGAGGGGGTAGCAATCAGCCCCAGCATTTT.

The chain recombines TRBV10-1 with TRBJ2-3, with TRBD1 identical over 8 bases. The germline CDR1 and CDR2 sequences are WNHNN and SYGVQD (reference sequence). The V gene end was trimmed by 4 bases and the J gene end by 4 bases; junction bases not matched to a gene: 7. The CDR3 spans 15 residues. The CDR3 region is CASSGPGQVADTQYF. Here the CDR3 DNA reads TGCGCCAGCAGTGGACCGGGACAGGTGGCAGATACGCAGTATTTT.

This clonotype has only one observation. This chain links TRBV7-9 with TRBJ2-1, with 10 bases that match TRBD1. With V trimmed by 0 bases and J by 7 bases, 6 bases remained unmatched. CDR3 length: 16 amino acids. The germline V gene encodes CDR1 SEHNR and CDR2 FQNEAQ (reference sequence). The CDR3 coding sequence is TGTGCCAGCAGCTTAGCCGTGGGACAGGGGAAAAATGAGCAGTTCTTC. Translating gives CASSLAVGQGKNEQFF.